The rows below give T cell receptor beta chains drawn from one sample of a study of identical twins. MiXCR was run by TCRdb on the 5' RACE reads, yielding one entry per CDR3 protein. The sample comprises about 890,000 distinct CDR3 sequences, around 12% of which are singletons, and around 1.6% rests with the top ten. The sample was also linked to a second study, of yellow fever vaccine responses in identical twins.

Material: PBMCs. These receptors all stem from a woman aged 18-30 years in good health. Each CDR3 is given with its conserved first and last residue. D genes are given only for firm matches. Expanded clones are given a class, and other clones once, few, many or no size at all.

clone size	V gene	CDR3 length	D gene	J gene	CDR3 protein	CDR3 DNA
few	TRBV5-1	16	.	TRBJ2-2	CASSLTPLDPTGELFF	TGCGCCAGCAGCCTTACTCCTCTTGACCCCACCGGGGAGCTGTTTTTT
many	TRBV12-3/TRBV12-4	12	.	TRBJ1-2	CASSPTLYGYTF	TGTGCCAGCAGCCCGACTCTCTATGGCTACACCTTC
few	TRBV3-1	15	.	TRBJ2-7	CASSQLPRYIYEQYF	TGTGCCAGCAGCCAACTGCCTCGCTACATCTACGAGCAGTACTTC
many	TRBV5-1	15	.	TRBJ1-4	CASSGGGTTNEKLFF	TGCGCCAGCAGCGGAGGGGGGACCACTAATGAAAAACTGTTTTTT
.	TRBV25-1	16	TRBD1	TRBJ2-5	CASSEPGQGVGETQYF	TGTGCCAGCAGTGAACCGGGACAGGGGGTAGGAGAGACCCAGTACTTC
few	TRBV5-1	17	TRBD2	TRBJ2-5	CASSLAPGGPEKETQYF	TGCGCCAGCAGCTTGGCCCCGGGGGGGCCCGAGAAAGAGACCCAGTACTTC
few	TRBV5-1	16	TRBD1	TRBJ2-3	CASSLEGTGLGNTQYF	TGCGCCAGCAGCTTGGAAGGGACAGGGCTGGGGAATACGCAGTATTTT
.	TRBV7-9	16	.	TRBJ2-7	CASSLGFRGLYDEQYF	TGTGCCAGCAGCTTGGGATTTAGGGGTTTGTACGACGAGCAGTACTTC
few	TRBV2	13	TRBD1	TRBJ1-2	CASSVDRAEGYTF	TGTGCCAGCAGTGTCGACAGGGCGGAAGGCTACACCTTC
few	TRBV5-1	15	.	TRBJ2-1	CASSPGGESYNEQFF	TGCGCCAGCAGCCCCGGAGGGGAGTCCTACAATGAGCAGTTCTTC
few	TRBV7-9	12	.	TRBJ1-1	CASSGRTEEAFF	TGTGCCAGCAGCGGCAGGACAGAAGAAGCTTTCTTT
few	TRBV12-3/TRBV12-4	14	TRBD1	TRBJ1-2	CASSPRQGWYGYTF	TGTGCCAGCAGTCCACGACAGGGTTGGTATGGCTACACCTTC
few	TRBV5-6	14	TRBD1	TRBJ2-7	CASSFLQGGYEQYF	TGTGCCAGCAGCTTCTTACAGGGGGGCTACGAGCAGTACTTC
few	TRBV4-2	16	.	TRBJ1-5	CASSNSPLGEYQPQHF	TGTGCCAGCAGCAACAGTCCCCTGGGGGAATATCAGCCCCAGCATTTT
many	TRBV7-6	13	.	TRBJ1-1	CASSGYGATEAFF	TGTGCCAGCAGCGGTTATGGGGCCACTGAAGCTTTCTTT
.	TRBV25-1	13	.	TRBJ1-2	CASSAQGLYGYTF	TGTGCCAGCAGTGCGCAGGGATTATATGGCTACACCTTC
few	TRBV3-1	14	.	TRBJ1-6	CASSLGHLGLDLHF	TGTGCCAGCAGCCTGGGACATCTGGGTCTTGACCTCCACTTT